Each of the 20 T cell receptor beta chains below was sequenced from the same sample in a study of T cell responses to AZD1222 COVID-19 vaccine (dated by TCRdb to the early 2020s). Per the publication, the time point label means: baseline before first vaccination. Libraries were made using the immunoSEQ multiplex PCR assay. Not all clones reach the TCRdb copy of this immuneACCESS table, which keeps in-frame sequences only. Checked studies attribute under half of the gap to unresolved V genes and leave the rest unexplained. This sample lists 95,000 to 150,000 clones; 80% to 90% were detected once. Of the sample, under 2% is held by the ten largest clones. The sample consisted of peripheral blood, taken on day 0 of AZD1222 vaccination. The receptors were sampled from an adult in good health.

The chain uses TRBV19 and TRBJ1-5; D is unresolved. Germline V gene data show CDR1 as LNHDA and CDR2 as SQIVND (reference sequence). Trimming left V 8 bases short and J 3 bases short, with 17 bases between. The CDR3 contains 15 residues. This chain's CDR3 is CASEFLNAVNQPQHF. CDR3 coding DNA: TGTGCCAGTGAGTTCCTCAATGCGGTCAATCAGCCCCAGCATTTT.

A word on this clone: Other DNA sequences in the same sample also yield this CDR3. The V gene is TRBV7-9, the J gene TRBJ1-5; D is unresolved. CDR1 and CDR2 from the germline V gene are SEHNR and FQNEAQ (reference sequence). CDR3 length: 12 residues. Trimming pared 2 bases from V and 1 base from J, leaving 0 bases between. Here the CDR3 reads CASSLSNQPQHF. CDR3 in DNA: TGTGCCAGCAGCTTAAGCAATCAGCCCCAGCATTTT.

The V gene is TRBV28, the J gene TRBJ1-4; D may be TRBD1 (6 bases). CDR1 and CDR2 from the germline V gene are MDHEN and SYDVKM. The CDR3 is 15 residues long. V was shortened by 1 base and J by 8 bases, with 14 bases between the two germline ends. The CDR3 loop is CASSLFDGGREKLFF. CDR3 in DNA: TGTGCCAGCAGTTTATTCGATGGGGGCAGGGAAAAACTGTTTTTT.

The genes are TRBV11-2 and TRBJ2-5; 7 bases are a match to TRBD1. V lost 3 bases and J lost 7; bases outside the gene matches: 11. This CDR3 has 15 residues. The germline V gene has CDR1 SGHAT and CDR2 FQNNGV. The CDR3 sequence is CASSFTAGGEGTQYF. CDR3 bases: TGTGCCAGCAGCTTCACAGCAGGGGGAGAGGGGACCCAGTACTTC.

The V call is TRBV15, the J call TRBJ2-7; the D is unclear. V was clipped by 2 bases and J by 0 bases, with 11 bases between them. CDR3 length: 15 amino acids. Germline-derived CDR1 and CDR2 are LNHNV and YYDKDF (reference sequence). For the CDR3, the DNA is TGTGCCACCAGCAGACAGCTCCACACCTCCTACGAGCAGTACTTC. This translates into CATSRQLHTSYEQYF.

The rearrangement joins TRBV25-1 to TRBJ1-4; tentative D call: TRBD1 (5 bases). There are 16 residues in the CDR3. In germline, CDR1 is MGHDK, CDR2 SYGVNS. Trimming removed 4 bases from V and 0 bases from J, with 12 bases in between. The CDR3 nucleotides read TGTGCCAGCAGTGTCGGGGCGCAGACAACTAATGAAAAACTGTTTTTT. This translates into CASSVGAQTTNEKLFF.

This chain connects TRBV11-2 to TRBJ1-1; D unresolved. CDR3 length equals 15 residues. V gave up 3 bases and J gave up 0 bases, with 11 bases separating them. Germline CDR1 and CDR2: SGHAT and FQNNGV. CDR3: CASSFFSAVNTEAFF. CDR3 DNA sequence: TGTGCCAGCAGCTTTTTCTCGGCCGTGAACACTGAAGCTTTCTTT.

This chain connects TRBV9 to TRBJ2-3; no clear D. Germline V CDR1 and CDR2: SGDLS, YYNGEE. V was pared by 0 bases and J by 8 bases, with 7 bases between. The CDR3 covers 12 residues. The CDR3 coding sequence is TGTGCCAGCAGCGTAGAGGTCGGTACGCAGTATTTT. Residues: CASSVEVGTQYF.

This clone was seen a few times. The chain uses TRBV6-5 and TRBJ1-6, with D possibly matching TRBD1 (5 bases). V was shortened by 7 bases and J by 3 bases, with 10 bases between the two germline ends. Germline CDR1 and CDR2: MNHEY and SVGAGI. This CDR3 is 14 amino acids long. The CDR3 reads CASTGNLYNSPLHF. CDR3 coding DNA: TGTGCCAGCACAGGGAACCTCTATAATTCACCCCTCCACTTT.

The chain has TRBV7-6 and TRBJ1-4; 9 nucleotides match TRBD1. Germline CDR1 is SGHVS and CDR2 is FNYEAQ. The CDR3 has 14 amino acids. V shed 5 bases and J 7 bases; nucleotides not matched to a gene: 5. CDR3 nucleotides: TGTGCCAGCAGCCTCGACAGGGGGAGTGAAAAACTGTTTTTT. Translated, it gives CASSLDRGSEKLFF.

The V and J genes are TRBV5-1 and TRBJ2-1; a possible D gene is TRBD2 (5 bases). The V and J ends lost 0 bases and 5 bases respectively, with 9 bases between them. The CDR3 runs to 14 residues. Germline V lookup: CDR1 SGHRS, CDR2 YFSETQ. CDR3 region: CASSLGSVDNEQFF. The DNA for the CDR3 is TGCGCCAGCAGCTTGGGTAGCGTCGACAATGAGCAGTTCTTC.

The chain combines TRBV28 with TRBJ1-1; 8 bases match TRBD1. The V and J ends lost 5 bases and 8 bases, in that order; junction bases with no gene match: 4. This CDR3 spans 12 amino acids. From germline, CDR1 is MDHEN and CDR2 SYDVKM. The CDR3 protein is CASSPRTGEAFF. CDR3 DNA: TGTGCCAGCAGTCCCCGGACAGGGGAAGCTTTCTTT.

The chain uses TRBV18 and TRBJ2-3, with D hard to call. V lost 2 bases, J lost 4 bases, and 1 base lay in between. CDR3 size: 11 residues. Germline lookup yields CDR1 KGHSH and CDR2 LQKENI. CDR3 DNA: TGTGCCAGCTCACCATCAGATACGCAGTATTTT. It yields the protein CASSPSDTQYF. Full variable domain (rest looked up from reference TRBV18 and TRBJ2-3): NAGVMQNPRHLVRRRGQEARLRCSPMKGHSHVYWYRQLPEEGLKFMVYLQKENIIDESGMPKERFSAEFPKEGPSILRIQQVVRGDSAAYFCASSPSDTQYFGPGTRLTVL.

This rearrangement joins TRBV10-2 to TRBJ2-7; D remains ambiguous. Germline assignment: CDR1 WSHSY and CDR2 SAAADI. With 2 bases removed from V and 6 bases from J, the gap between germline ends came to 8 bases. The CDR3 consists of 12 residues. The CDR3 DNA reads TGCGCCAGCAGTGAGACAGACCTCGAGCAGTACTTC. Translating gives CASSETDLEQYF.

V and J are TRBV11-2 and TRBJ2-7, with unresolved D. Trimming pared 3 bases from V and 2 bases from J, leaving 11 bases between. The CDR3 contains 14 residues. Germline V CDR1 and CDR2: SGHAT, FQNNGV. The DNA for the CDR3 is TGTGCCAGCAGCTTGAGCACGAGGCCCTACGAGCAGTACTTC. Protein: CASSLSTRPYEQYF.

Turning to this clone: Germline is not matched at one junction end, which may reflect a read error. The J gene is TRBJ2-1, the V gene TRBV7-7; 12 bases match TRBD1. The CDR3 spans 17 residues. CDR1 and CDR2 from the germline V gene are SSHAT and FNYEAQ (reference sequence). The CDR3 coding sequence is TGTGCTAGCAGCTTAGGACTGGGACAGGGGGCTTACAATGAGCAGTTCTTC. Translation gives CASSLGLGQGAYNEQFF.

This clone was observed a handful of times. Other DNA sequences from this sample encode an identical CDR3 as well. The J gene is TRBJ2-1, the V gene TRBV6-4; 9 positions match TRBD2. The germline gives CDR1 MRHNA, CDR2 SNTAGT. The V and J ends lost 0 bases and 3 bases, in that order; junction bases with no gene match: 0. The CDR3 runs to 15 residues. CDR3 protein: CASSDSTSGYNEQFF. The CDR3 DNA reads as TGTGCCAGCAGTGACTCGACTAGCGGCTACAATGAGCAGTTCTTC.

This clone appeared a few times. The V and J genes are TRBV29-1 and TRBJ1-6; 9 bases fit TRBD1. The CDR3 extends over 14 amino acids. The V segment lost 5 bases and the J segment 8 bases; nucleotides outside the gene matches: 7. The germline gives CDR1 SQVTM, CDR2 ANQGSEA. CDR3 in amino acids: CSVSVGDRDSPLHF. The CDR3 DNA reads as TGCAGCGTTTCCGTGGGGGACAGGGATTCACCCCTCCACTTT.

The chain has TRBV7-6 and TRBJ1-6; 8 bases fit TRBD1. CDR1 SGHVS and CDR2 FNYEAQ come from the germline V gene. The CDR3 has 15 amino acids. The V and J ends lost 0 bases and 10 bases, in that order; junction bases with no gene match: 5. The CDR3 DNA sequence: TGTGCCAGCAGCTTAGCGGACAGGGCAGGGTCACCCCTCCACTTT. Residues: CASSLADRAGSPLHF.

The V and J genes are TRBV28 and TRBJ1-1; D is perhaps TRBD1 (6 bases). CDR1 is MDHEN, CDR2 SYDVKM, per germline. The CDR3 runs to 12 residues. The V end was cut by 6 bases, the J end by 6 bases, with 11 bases between. The CDR3 DNA is TGTGCCAGCAGCCTACAGGGATCTGAAGCTTTCTTT. It yields the protein CASSLQGSEAFF.